A selection of T cell receptor beta chains follows, all from one sample in a study of cytomegalovirus exposure and HLA in healthy donors. Sequenced by immunoSEQ multiplex PCR; TCRdb stores in-frame clones only, minus some. The sample has 150,000 to 200,000 clones; about 12% are singletons. Sample: PBMCs. The source is a middle-aged man in good health and CMV-seropositive. Each CDR3 is given with its conserved first and last residue. D genes are given only for firm matches. Not all rows give a size; the values are once, few, many and, for expanded clones, a class.

V gene: TRBV29-1
D gene: TRBD2
clone size: few
J gene: TRBJ2-5
CDR3 protein: CSVSGTSGGETQYF
CDR3 DNA: TGCAGCGTGTCCGGGACTAGCGGGGGGGAGACCCAGTACTTC

V gene: TRBV5-4
D gene: TRBD2
clone size: few
J gene: TRBJ2-5
CDR3 protein: CASSLDAAGGQETQYF
CDR3 DNA: TGTGCCAGCAGCTTGGATGCAGCGGGGGGGCAAGAGACCCAGTACTTC

V gene: TRBV20-1
D gene: NA
clone size: few
J gene: TRBJ2-5
CDR3 protein: CSARDAQTQYF
CDR3 DNA: TGCAGTGCTAGAGATGCGCAGACCCAGTACTTC

V gene: TRBV27
D gene: TRBD2
clone size: few
J gene: TRBJ2-5
CDR3 protein: CASSLSRGGKETQYF
CDR3 DNA: TGTGCCAGCAGTTTATCCCGGGGGGGCAAAGAGACCCAGTACTTC

V gene: TRBV5-1
D gene: TRBD2
clone size: few
J gene: TRBJ2-3
CDR3 protein: CASSPEGLGGTDTQYF
CDR3 DNA: TGCGCCAGCAGCCCGGAGGGACTAGGAGGCACAGATACGCAGTATTTT

V gene: TRBV5-1
D gene: NA
clone size: few
J gene: TRBJ1-2
CDR3 protein: CASSPGGRNYGYTF
CDR3 DNA: TGCGCCAGCAGCCCCGGGGGGCGAAACTATGGCTACACCTTC

V gene: TRBV2
D gene: NA
clone size: NA
J gene: TRBJ2-7
CDR3 protein: CASSEGTPGTPYF
CDR3 DNA: TGTGCCAGCAGTGAAGGGACACCCGGAACACCATACTTC

V gene: TRBV7-6
D gene: NA
clone size: many
J gene: TRBJ2-1
CDR3 protein: CASSFNPAGLSYNEQFF
CDR3 DNA: TGTGCCAGCAGCTTCAACCCAGCAGGACTTTCCTACAATGAGCAGTTCTTC

V gene: TRBV7-2
D gene: TRBD1
clone size: few
J gene: TRBJ1-6
CDR3 protein: CASSLGQSAYSPLHF
CDR3 DNA: TGTGCCAGCAGCTTGGGACAGTCTGCGTATTCACCCCTCCACTTT

V gene: TRBV5-4
D gene: NA
clone size: NA
J gene: TRBJ1-2
CDR3 protein: CASSSARGGWRYGYTF
CDR3 DNA: TGTGCCAGCAGCTCGGCCCGGGGAGGGTGGAGGTATGGCTACACCTTC

V gene: TRBV6-1
D gene: NA
clone size: NA
J gene: TRBJ2-7
CDR3 protein: CASSERGLSSYEQYF
CDR3 DNA: TGTGCCAGCAGTGAAAGGGGACTGAGCTCCTACGAGCAGTACTTC

V gene: TRBV5-4
D gene: TRBD2
clone size: NA
J gene: TRBJ2-3
CDR3 protein: CASSLALRGGTDTQYF
CDR3 DNA: TGTGCCAGCAGCTTGGCCTTGCGGGGGGGCACAGATACGCAGTATTTT

V gene: TRBV5-6
D gene: TRBD2
clone size: NA
J gene: TRBJ2-1
CDR3 protein: CASSSRRLAGPYNEQFF
CDR3 DNA: TGTGCCAGCAGTTCAAGGAGGCTAGCGGGACCATACAATGAGCAGTTCTTC

V gene: TRBV25-1
D gene: TRBD1
clone size: few
J gene: TRBJ2-7
CDR3 protein: CASSAPSGTGNLYEQYF
CDR3 DNA: TGTGCCAGCAGTGCCCCTTCCGGGACAGGGAACCTCTATGAGCAGTACTTC

V gene: TRBV2
D gene: NA
clone size: NA
J gene: TRBJ2-3
CDR3 protein: CASLWRVVGRSDTQYF
CDR3 DNA: TGTGCCAGCCTTTGGAGGGTAGTCGGTCGTTCAGATACGCAGTATTTT

V gene: TRBV28
D gene: NA
clone size: NA
J gene: TRBJ2-7
CDR3 protein: CASSSPPGAPRGYEQYF
CDR3 DNA: TGTGCCAGCAGTTCGCCGCCGGGAGCCCCAAGGGGCTACGAGCAGTACTTC

V gene: TRBV7-6
D gene: TRBD1
clone size: NA
J gene: TRBJ2-2
CDR3 protein: CASSLGQPGELFF
CDR3 DNA: TGTGCCAGCAGCCTGGGACAGCCGGGGGAGCTGTTTTTT

V gene: TRBV7-2
D gene: TRBD2
clone size: NA
J gene: TRBJ2-3
CDR3 protein: CASSLRGLGSGGADTQYF
CDR3 DNA: TGTGCCAGCAGCTTACGGGGCCTGGGGAGCGGGGGGGCGGATACGCAGTATTTT

V gene: TRBV27
D gene: NA
clone size: many
J gene: TRBJ1-1
CDR3 protein: CASSSWGEVAEAFF
CDR3 DNA: TGTGCCAGCAGCTCCTGGGGGGAGGTTGCTGAAGCTTTCTTT

V gene: TRBV7-9
D gene: TRBD2
clone size: NA
J gene: TRBJ2-5
CDR3 protein: CASSLTSGVQETQYF
CDR3 DNA: TGTGCCAGCAGCTTAACTAGCGGGGTCCAAGAGACCCAGTACTTC

V gene: TRBV4-3
D gene: NA
clone size: few
J gene: TRBJ2-2
CDR3 protein: CASSHGHAYTGELFF
CDR3 DNA: TGCGCCAGCAGCCACGGACATGCCTACACCGGGGAGCTGTTTTTT

V gene: TRBV28
D gene: TRBD1
clone size: NA
J gene: TRBJ1-5
CDR3 protein: CASSLPGTEHQPQHF
CDR3 DNA: TGTGCCAGCAGTCTCCCCGGGACAGAGCATCAGCCCCAGCATTTT

V gene: TRBV5-1
D gene: TRBD1
clone size: NA
J gene: TRBJ2-2
CDR3 protein: CASSLRQGVHTGELFF
CDR3 DNA: TGCGCCAGCAGCTTGCGACAGGGGGTGCACACCGGGGAGCTGTTTTTT

V gene: TRBV15
D gene: NA
clone size: few
J gene: TRBJ2-3
CDR3 protein: CATSRAGSLRDTQYF
CDR3 DNA: TGTGCCACCAGCAGAGCGGGGTCCCTCCGGGATACGCAGTATTTT

V gene: TRBV28
D gene: NA
clone size: NA
J gene: TRBJ1-2
CDR3 protein: CASSFGRDYGYTF
CDR3 DNA: TGTGCCAGCAGTTTTGGCAGGGACTATGGCTACACCTTC

V gene: TRBV11-3
D gene: NA
clone size: NA
J gene: TRBJ2-1
CDR3 protein: CASSFGHRSSYNEQFF
CDR3 DNA: TGTGCCAGCAGCTTCGGACACCGTAGCTCCTACAATGAGCAGTTCTTC

V gene: TRBV7-6
D gene: TRBD2
clone size: NA
J gene: TRBJ2-3
CDR3 protein: CASSKLSGGDADTQYF
CDR3 DNA: TGTGCCAGCAGCAAACTTAGCGGGGGGGATGCAGATACGCAGTATTTT

V gene: TRBV7-2
D gene: TRBD1
clone size: few
J gene: TRBJ1-1
CDR3 protein: CASILDRGTEAFF
CDR3 DNA: TGTGCCAGCATCCTAGACAGGGGCACTGAAGCTTTCTTT

V gene: TRBV19
D gene: TRBD1
clone size: NA
J gene: TRBJ2-7
CDR3 protein: CASSQGTGTGSTNLILTYEQYF
CDR3 DNA: TGTGCCAGTAGTCAAGGAACCGGGACAGGGTCCACTAACTTAATCCTCACCTACGAGCAGTACTTC

V gene: TRBV28
D gene: NA
clone size: few
J gene: TRBJ1-5
CDR3 protein: CASSSPMEPQHF
CDR3 DNA: TGTGCCAGCAGTTCCCCTATGGAGCCCCAGCATTTT

V gene: TRBV5-1
D gene: NA
clone size: NA
J gene: TRBJ2-1
CDR3 protein: CASSPGYEQFF
CDR3 DNA: TGCGCCAGCAGCCCCGGTTATGAGCAGTTCTTC

V gene: TRBV9
D gene: NA
clone size: few
J gene: TRBJ1-1
CDR3 protein: CASSVGVGTEAFF
CDR3 DNA: TGTGCCAGCAGCGTAGGCGTCGGCACTGAAGCTTTCTTT

V gene: TRBV18
D gene: NA
clone size: NA
J gene: TRBJ2-7
CDR3 protein: CASSPPTRRVDEQYF
CDR3 DNA: TGTGCCAGCTCACCCCCCACCCGGAGGGTCGACGAGCAGTACTTC

V gene: TRBV11-3
D gene: TRBD2
clone size: few
J gene: TRBJ2-1
CDR3 protein: CASSLGAGVTYNEQFF
CDR3 DNA: TGTGCCAGCAGCCTTGGGGCGGGGGTAACCTACAATGAGCAGTTCTTC

V gene: TRBV7-2
D gene: NA
clone size: NA
J gene: TRBJ1-2
CDR3 protein: CASSFGGMGYGYTF
CDR3 DNA: TGTGCCAGCAGCTTTGGGGGGATGGGCTATGGCTACACCTTC

V gene: TRBV7-3
D gene: NA
clone size: NA
J gene: TRBJ2-6
CDR3 protein: CASSRQGASGANVLTF
CDR3 DNA: TGTGCCAGCAGCCGCCAAGGGGCAAGTGGGGCCAACGTCCTGACTTTC

V gene: TRBV5-1
D gene: NA
clone size: few
J gene: TRBJ1-1
CDR3 protein: CASSLSGGNTEAFF
CDR3 DNA: TGCGCCAGCAGCCTTTCCGGTGGGAACACTGAAGCTTTCTTT

V gene: TRBV6-5
D gene: NA
clone size: few
J gene: TRBJ2-3
CDR3 protein: CASSYMGAGTDTQYF
CDR3 DNA: TGTGCCAGCAGTTACATGGGGGCCGGCACAGATACGCAGTATTTT

V gene: TRBV6-1
D gene: TRBD1
clone size: NA
J gene: TRBJ1-2
CDR3 protein: CASILRDSSMGYTF
CDR3 DNA: TGTGCCAGCATTTTGCGGGACAGCTCTATGGGCTACACCTTC

V gene: TRBV7-9
D gene: TRBD1
clone size: NA
J gene: TRBJ2-1
CDR3 protein: CASSLGTGDRNEQFF
CDR3 DNA: TGTGCCAGCAGCTTAGGCACAGGGGACCGCAATGAGCAGTTCTTC

V gene: TRBV5-1
D gene: NA
clone size: NA
J gene: TRBJ2-6
CDR3 protein: CASSLVQGLGANVLTF
CDR3 DNA: TGCGCCAGCAGCTTGGTGCAGGGTCTAGGGGCCAACGTCCTGACTTTC

V gene: TRBV7-6
D gene: TRBD1
clone size: NA
J gene: TRBJ2-3
CDR3 protein: CASSFGDSSTDTQYF
CDR3 DNA: TGTGCCAGCAGCTTTGGGGACAGTAGCACAGATACGCAGTATTTT

V gene: TRBV10-3
D gene: TRBD1
clone size: few
J gene: TRBJ2-7
CDR3 protein: CAISDHGTGSYEQYF
CDR3 DNA: TGTGCCATCAGTGATCATGGGACAGGGTCCTACGAGCAGTACTTC

V gene: TRBV10-2
D gene: NA
clone size: NA
J gene: TRBJ1-2
CDR3 protein: CASSLTGHGYTF
CDR3 DNA: TGCGCCAGCAGTCTAACAGGGCACGGCTACACCTTC

V gene: TRBV6-4
D gene: NA
clone size: NA
J gene: TRBJ1-1
CDR3 protein: CASSAGINTEAFF
CDR3 DNA: TGTGCCAGCAGTGCGGGAATAAACACTGAAGCTTTCTTT

V gene: TRBV30
D gene: NA
clone size: NA
J gene: TRBJ1-3
CDR3 protein: CAWTRTNSGNTIYF
CDR3 DNA: TGTGCCTGGACCCGGACAAACTCTGGAAACACCATATATTTT

V gene: TRBV7-9
D gene: NA
clone size: few
J gene: TRBJ1-2
CDR3 protein: CASSEGRGANYGYTF
CDR3 DNA: TGTGCCAGCAGTGAAGGCAGGGGCGCTAACTATGGCTACACCTTC

V gene: TRBV5-6
D gene: NA
clone size: NA
J gene: TRBJ1-4
CDR3 protein: CASSFAREEKLFF
CDR3 DNA: TGTGCCAGCAGCTTCGCGAGGGAGGAAAAACTGTTTTTT

V gene: TRBV7-9
D gene: TRBD1
clone size: NA
J gene: TRBJ2-2
CDR3 protein: CASRDRGIRNTGELFF
CDR3 DNA: TGTGCCAGCAGGGACAGGGGGATTCGTAACACCGGGGAGCTGTTTTTT

V gene: TRBV6-5
D gene: NA
clone size: NA
J gene: TRBJ2-7
CDR3 protein: CASSPRAVRTYEQYF
CDR3 DNA: TGTGCCAGCAGCCCCCGGGCCGTGAGGACTTACGAGCAGTACTTC

V gene: TRBV11-2
D gene: NA
clone size: NA
J gene: TRBJ2-5
CDR3 protein: CASSLVRGEETQYF
CDR3 DNA: TGTGCCAGCAGCTTAGTACGGGGAGAAGAGACCCAGTACTTC

V gene: TRBV7-3
D gene: NA
clone size: NA
J gene: TRBJ2-1
CDR3 protein: CASSSGRSNEQFF
CDR3 DNA: TGTGCCAGCAGCTCTGGGCGCAGCAATGAGCAGTTCTTC

V gene: TRBV15
D gene: NA
clone size: NA
J gene: TRBJ1-5
CDR3 protein: CATSMKLQGYQPQHF
CDR3 DNA: TGTGCCACCAGCATGAAATTACAGGGATATCAGCCCCAGCATTTT

V gene: TRBV19
D gene: TRBD1
clone size: few
J gene: TRBJ1-4
CDR3 protein: CASSTGQPTEKLFF
CDR3 DNA: TGTGCCAGTAGTACGGGACAGCCGACCGAAAAACTGTTTTTT

V gene: TRBV2
D gene: TRBD1
clone size: few
J gene: TRBJ2-7
CDR3 protein: CASRKTDRVGSYEQYF
CDR3 DNA: TGTGCCAGCAGGAAAACAGACAGGGTCGGGTCCTACGAGCAGTACTTC

V gene: TRBV5-6
D gene: TRBD2
clone size: NA
J gene: TRBJ2-5
CDR3 protein: CASSLGGGAGGETQYF
CDR3 DNA: TGTGCCAGCAGCTTGGGCGGGGGGGCAGGAGGAGAGACCCAGTACTTC

V gene: TRBV5-1
D gene: TRBD1
clone size: NA
J gene: TRBJ1-1
CDR3 protein: CASSHGQGGTEAFF
CDR3 DNA: TGCGCCAGCAGCCACGGACAGGGAGGCACTGAAGCTTTCTTT

V gene: TRBV9
D gene: NA
clone size: NA
J gene: TRBJ2-5
CDR3 protein: CASSVGGSWETQYF
CDR3 DNA: TGTGCCAGCAGCGTAGGTGGTAGTTGGGAGACCCAGTACTTC